This T cell receptor (beta chain) was recovered during a study of T-cell memory formation after mild COVID-19 (dated by TCRdb to about 2021). Study-level background: TCR sequence clusters from the two donors were largely donor specific. In a couple of donors, T-cell clones that expanded and contracted after mild COVID-19 were tracked by sequencing TCRalpha and TCRbeta repertoires over time. The cohort was made up of two young adult volunteers, one female and one male, who were previously healthy.

Germline trimming: 7 bases from V, 0 bases from J; junction bases outside gene matches: 7. From its cysteine to its phenylalanine, the CDR3 spans 14 amino acids. The entry retains the CDR3 DNA only, 42 bases that are in frame from base 1. The CDR1 and CDR2 encoded by the germline V gene are SQVTM and ANQGSEA. There are many counts of this clonotype. Its binding antigen is unknown. The sample holds no much larger clone one base away, and base qualities are not on file. Ficoll-Paque density gradient centrifugation was the method used to isolate PBMCs. Instrument on record: Illumina NovaSeq 6000. TCRalpha and TCRbeta cDNA libraries were built by 5'RACE with constant-segment primers, adding sample barcodes and unique molecular identifiers. RNA was extracted from every sample with Trizol reagent. Libraries were amplified in two PCR steps, with a second sample barcode and Illumina TruSeq adapters added in the second step. Libraries were sequenced on an Illumina NovaSeq with 2 x 150 bp paired-end reads. The published analysis was carried out like this. The reads were demultiplexed and collapsed into UMI-guided consensus sequences using migec v1.2.7. Using mixcr v2.1.11, the UMI consensuses were aligned to TRA and TRB V and J templates and assembled into clonotypes. Expanded or contracted clonotypes were those called significant by both edgeR and NoisET, with noise models trained on biological replicates. For edgeR calls, the cutoffs were a false discovery rate-adjusted p below 0.01 and a log2 fold-change threshold of 1. As an exploratory analysis of dynamics, max-normalized trajectories of the 1000 most abundant clonotypes were examined by PCA with hierarchical clustering. Each responding clone was given a CD4 or CD8 phenotype based on the CD4+ and CD8+ repertoires, which had been sequenced separately. The public reads were reanalyzed by TCRdb: fastp trimming at Q25, MiXCR alignment, in-frame beta chains only. One record per CDR3 amino acid sequence lists the most common genes and DNA. The V and J calls follow TCRdb's processing rather than the paper's. This sample holds roughly 310,000 distinct CDR3 sequences; 15% were observed only once. The leading ten clones occupy roughly 22% of the sample.

The full study reports these points: The study included only a couple of mild cases, and larger cohorts that include severe cases with pre-infection samples were judged to be necessary. From day 15 to 85, contracting clones showed balanced CD4/CD8 phenotypes, whereas a second wave of clones that expanded from day 15 to 37 leaned towards CD4+. Whether the second-wave clones peaking on day 37 were SARS-CoV-2 specific was not confirmed. Some responding clones were detected in pre-infection memory, which suggested that pre-existing cross-reactive memory T cells had joined the SARS-CoV-2 response. Contracting CD4+ clones turned up mainly in the CM and EM memory subsets, whereas EMRA was where CD8+ clones were enriched.

Recombination joined TRBV29-1 with TRBJ1-1; TRBD1 matches 8 bases in the middle. The clonotype was recovered from a young man who had mild COVID-19 (a few samples of this study predate the infection). The sample titles of this study are shuffled in the database, so cell type and time point are left out; the donor was told from shared clones. Sample: PBMCs or a T cell subset sorted from them (not recorded which). The CDR3 sequence is CSGKDRVLNTEAFF. Read as DNA, the sequence is TGCAGCGGTAAGGACAGGGTCCTGAACACTGAAGCTTTCTTT.